The next 31 T cell receptor beta chains were all read from a single sample in a study of CD8 T cells in ankylosing spondylitis. Each CDR3 protein gets one entry after TCRdb re-called the 5' RACE reads with MiXCR. In the table there are almost 400,000 distinct CDR3 sequences, 20% to 25% of which are singletons. Their cognate antigens are unknown. Overall study findings and caveats: A motif in TCR beta, a set of roughly eight highly homologous variants, appeared characteristic of ankylosing spondylitis blood.

Material: blood, either unsorted or a sorted T cell fraction (not recorded which). The receptors come from a male donor with ankylosing spondylitis.

V usage is TRBV20-1 and J usage is TRBJ2-3; maybe TRBD1 (5 bases). Germline values: CDR1 DFQATT, CDR2 SNEGSKA (reference sequence). V was clipped by 6 bases and J by 4 bases, with 14 bases between them. This CDR3 contains 13 residues. The CDR3 DNA is TGCAGTGCCCTCCCCTCACAGGCAGATACGCAGTATTTT. Amino acid sequence: CSALPSQADTQYF.

This clonotype was observed many times. J is TRBJ2-1 and V is TRBV3-1, with 10 bases aligning to TRBD2. This CDR3 is built from 17 residues. Germline V gene data show CDR1 as LGHDT and CDR2 as YNNKEL (reference sequence). Trimming took 6 bases from V and 3 from J; bases not matched to a gene: 11. The CDR3 reads CASRPGSGRAIYNEQFF. The DNA of the CDR3 is TGTGCCAGCAGACCCGGGAGCGGGAGGGCTATCTACAATGAGCAGTTCTTC.

The chain couples TRBV5-6 to TRBJ1-2; TRBD1 matches at 11 bases. Unmatched junction bases numbered 6, after V lost 3 bases and J lost 5 bases. CDR1 is SGHDT and CDR2 is YYEEEE in the germline V gene. The CDR3 covers 15 residues. Here the CDR3 DNA reads TGTGCCAGCAGCTGGGGAGGACAGGGGGCTTATGGCTACACCTTC. Residues: CASSWGGQGAYGYTF.

This chain joins TRBV20-1 and TRBJ2-5, with D possibly matching TRBD2 (6 bases). The V and J ends lost 5 bases and 2 bases respectively, with 24 bases between them. The CDR3 is made up of 17 amino acids. Germline V gives CDR1 DFQATT, CDR2 SNEGSKA (reference sequence). In DNA form, the CDR3 reads TGCAGTGCTGCGCCGGGGACTCCAATAGCCCAACAAGAGACCCAGTACTTC. It specifies CSAAPGTPIAQQETQYF.

This clonotype occurred a few times. This chain uses TRBV12-3 or TRBV12-4 with TRBJ1-5; no clear D gene. V gave up 2 bases and J gave up 7 bases, with 9 bases separating them. CDR3 size: 13 residues. The CDR3 DNA is TGTGCCAGCAGTTTACTTCTGGGCCAGCCCCAGCATTTT. It yields the protein CASSLLLGQPQHF.

The genes are TRBV10-3 and TRBJ2-5, with D perhaps matching TRBD1 or TRBD2 (5 bases each). Trimming took 6 bases from V and 7 from J, leaving 18 bases between them. The CDR3 runs 14 residues. From germline, CDR1 is ENHRY and CDR2 SYGVKD. The CDR3 nucleotides read TGTGCCATCAGCGGGACGACTACTCGAGGGACCCAGTACTTC. Its protein is CAISGTTTRGTQYF.

V usage is TRBV28 and J usage is TRBJ2-5; 11 positions agree with TRBD1. J was trimmed by 4 bases and V by 2 bases; bases with no gene match: 3. The V gene's germline CDR1 is MDHEN and CDR2 SYDVKM. The CDR3 is 15 residues long. The CDR3 is CASSLGQGAAETQYF. CDR3 coding DNA: TGTGCCAGCAGTTTAGGACAGGGGGCCGCAGAGACCCAGTACTTC.

In its sample, this clonotype was seen a few times. The V call is TRBV5-1, the J call TRBJ1-1; tentative D call: TRBD1 (6 bases). The CDR3 contains 15 residues. V lost 5 bases and J lost 0, with 14 bases in between. CDR1 and CDR2 (germline): SGHRS, YFSETQ. The CDR3 loop reads CASRRKGELNTEAFF. The CDR3 DNA is TGCGCCAGCAGACGAAAGGGGGAGTTGAACACTGAAGCTTTCTTT.

The genes are TRBV30 and TRBJ2-1, with D uncertain. The CDR3 is 12 amino acids. Germline CDR1 reads GTSNPN; CDR2 reads SVGIG (reference sequence). V lost 4 bases and J 0 bases, leaving 4 bases between the germline ends. The chain's CDR3 is CAWMVSYNEQFF. DNA for the CDR3: TGTGCCTGGATGGTCTCCTACAATGAGCAGTTCTTC.

In its sample, this clonotype was seen a few times. The V and J genes are TRBV7-3 and TRBJ1-4, with D uncertain. The germline CDR1 and CDR2 sequences are SGHTA and FQGTGA. The CDR3 sequence is 15 residues long. V gave up 6 bases and J gave up 4 bases, with 15 bases separating them. CDR3 residues: CASRPRKAVNEKLFF. The CDR3 DNA reads TGTGCCAGCAGGCCTAGGAAGGCGGTTAATGAAAAACTGTTTTTT.

This rearrangement joins TRBV20-1 to TRBJ2-2; D gene uncertain. Germline V lookup: CDR1 DFQATT, CDR2 SNEGSKA (reference sequence). Trimming took off 2 bases at V and 10 bases at J, with 8 bases between the two ends. The CDR3 is 11 amino acids. The CDR3 sequence is CSARPQAELFF. The CDR3 region has the DNA TGCAGTGCTAGACCCCAGGCGGAGCTGTTTTTT.

The rearrangement uses TRBV9 and TRBJ2-2; TRBD2 aligns across 10 bases. The V segment lost 4 bases and the J segment 2 bases; nucleotides outside the gene matches: 8. The CDR3 is 17 residues long. Germline CDR1 SGDLS, CDR2 YYNGEE. The CDR3 spells CASSWGGLAENTGELFF. As DNA, the CDR3 is TGTGCCAGCAGCTGGGGCGGACTAGCGGAAAACACCGGGGAGCTGTTTTTT.

This clonotype was observed a few times. The chain combines TRBV5-1 with TRBJ2-1; D is perhaps TRBD1 (5 bases). This CDR3 contains 15 residues. CDR1 is SGHRS, CDR2 YFSETQ, per germline. V was trimmed by 0 bases and J by 8 bases, leaving 15 bases between them. This CDR3 reads CASSLAQGNVDEQFF. In DNA form, the CDR3 reads TGCGCCAGCAGCTTGGCCCAGGGTAATGTCGATGAGCAGTTCTTC.

This clonotype was found a few times. This chain connects TRBV5-1 to TRBJ2-1; D could derive from TRBD1 or TRBD2 (5 bases each). The CDR3 runs to 14 residues. Germline values: CDR1 SGHRS, CDR2 YFSETQ. Between the trimmed V and J ends, which lost 4 bases and 5 bases, there was a span of 13 bases. For the CDR3, the DNA is TGCGCCAGCAGCCAGGGACCAATGAACAATGAGCAGTTCTTC. Its translation: CASSQGPMNNEQFF.

This clonotype has a handful of counts. V and J are TRBV6-1 and TRBJ1-6; maybe TRBD1 (6 bases). V was shortened by 6 bases and J by 8 bases, with 14 bases between the two germline ends. Germline V gives CDR1 MNHNS, CDR2 SASEGT. The CDR3 is 14 amino acids. CDR3 loop: CASRATGGHSPLHF. Here the CDR3 DNA reads TGTGCCAGCAGAGCAACGGGGGGGCATTCACCCCTCCACTTT.

This clonotype has a handful of counts. V and J are TRBV7-2 and TRBJ2-7; possibly TRBD1 or TRBD2 for D (6 bases each). With 5 bases removed from V and 4 bases from J, the gap between germline ends came to 18 bases. The germline V gene has CDR1 SGHTA and CDR2 FQGNSA. The CDR3 runs 15 residues. The chain's CDR3 is CASSISGLQGYEQYF. The CDR3, as DNA: TGTGCCAGCAGCATTAGCGGCTTACAGGGATACGAGCAGTACTTC.

Many counts were recorded for this clonotype. The J gene is TRBJ1-1, the V gene TRBV12-3 or TRBV12-4; D gene ambiguous. Trimming took off 8 bases at V and 1 base at J, with 17 bases between the two ends. The CDR3 covers 15 residues. The CDR3 loop reads CASLTLSRGNTEAFF. The CDR3 DNA is TGTGCCAGCCTTACGCTCTCCCGAGGGAACACTGAAGCTTTCTTT.

This clonotype was detected a few times. V gene TRBV29-1 combines with J gene TRBJ2-4; D is possibly TRBD2 (5 bases). The V end was cut by 5 bases, the J end by 6 bases, with 17 bases between. Looked up from germline, CDR1 is SQVTM and CDR2 is ANQGSEA. The CDR3 is 14 amino acids. For the CDR3, the DNA is TGCAGCGTTCGGGGAACCACTATCCGAAACATTCAGTACTTC. Residues: CSVRGTTIRNIQYF.

This clonotype has just a few counts. V is TRBV6-1 and J is TRBJ1-5; D is ambiguous. This CDR3 region has 14 residues. V lost 0 bases to trimming and J lost 5 bases, with 8 bases between them. Germline CDR1 and CDR2: MNHNS and SASEGT. The CDR3 region is CASSEAQVDQPQHF. CDR3 nucleotide sequence: TGTGCCAGCAGTGAAGCCCAGGTCGATCAGCCCCAGCATTTT.

This clonotype occurred a few times. The V and J genes are TRBV28 and TRBJ2-2, with D possibly being TRBD2 (6 bases). Germline V CDR1 and CDR2: MDHEN, SYDVKM. The CDR3 has 17 residues. Trimming removed 6 bases at V and 2 bases at J, with 19 bases between. CDR3 amino acids: CASSPPGGQSNTGELFF. The CDR3 nucleotides are TGTGCCAGCAGCCCTCCCGGAGGGCAGAGCAACACCGGGGAGCTGTTTTTT. Full variable domain (rest looked up from reference TRBV28 and TRBJ2-2): DVKVTQSSRYLVKRTGEKVFLECVQDMDHENMFWYRQDPGLGLRLIYFSYDVKMKEKGDIPEGYSVSREKKERFSLILESASTNQTSMYLCASSPPGGQSNTGELFFGEGSRLTVL.

V usage is TRBV2 and J usage is TRBJ2-5; 9 bases match TRBD1. The CDR3 totals 14 residues. Trimming at V came to 8 bases and at J to 5 bases, leaving 9 bases not matched to a gene. Germline V lookup: CDR1 SNHLY, CDR2 FYNNEI. CDR3 in DNA: TGTGCCAGCCAGGGTAGGACAGGGGTTGAGACCCAGTACTTC. Its translation is CASQGRTGVETQYF.

This clonotype has only a few counts. The chain joins TRBV12-3 or TRBV12-4 to TRBJ2-1; 7 nucleotides align to TRBD1. The CDR3 extends over 15 amino acids. Trimming at V came to 6 bases and at J to 7 bases, leaving 12 bases not matched to a gene. Written as DNA, the CDR3 is TGTGCCAGCAGCGCCCATGAGACAGGGATGAATGAGCAGTTCTTC. As protein: CASSAHETGMNEQFF.

This clonotype was observed a few times. The V call is TRBV20-1, the J call TRBJ2-1; 8 bases agree with TRBD1. Trimming removed 1 base from V and 12 bases from J; junction bases left unmatched: 11. The CDR3 has 14 residues. Germline CDR1 DFQATT, CDR2 SNEGSKA (reference sequence). In DNA, the CDR3 is TGCAGTGCTAGAGGGACAGGGAGACGAATTAGGCAGTTCTTC. Residues: CSARGTGRRIRQFF.

The rearrangement uses TRBV7-3 and TRBJ2-5; D is ambiguous. CDR3 size: 13 residues. Germline V gene data show CDR1 as SGHTA and CDR2 as FQGTGA. V was clipped by 5 bases and J by 5 bases, with 12 bases between them. Here the CDR3 DNA reads TGTGCCAGCAGCCGGAACTTACGGGAGACCCAGTACTTC. Its translation: CASSRNLRETQYF.

The rearrangement uses TRBV4-3 and TRBJ1-6; D gene uncertain. The CDR3 contains 13 residues. Germline loops: CDR1 LGHNA, CDR2 YSLEER. V lost 1 base and J lost 10, with 8 bases in between. DNA of the CDR3: TGCGCCAGCAGCCAAGTCGCCCGATCACCCCTCCACTTT. It codes for CASSQVARSPLHF.

This clonotype turned up a few times. J is TRBJ2-3 and V is TRBV12-3 or TRBV12-4; 9 nucleotides align to TRBD1. V dropped 5 bases and J dropped 5; count of bases not matched to a gene: 8. The CDR3 totals 15 residues. CDR3 nucleotide sequence: TGTGCCAGCAGTGCGACCGGGACAGGGCTAGATACGCAGTATTTT. The encoded protein is CASSATGTGLDTQYF.

In its sample, this clonotype was seen a few times. The gene calls are TRBV29-1 and TRBJ2-7, with 7 bases that match TRBD2. The CDR3 runs 12 residues. Germline lookup yields CDR1 SQVTM and CDR2 ANQGSEA. V shed 4 bases and J 4 bases; nucleotides not matched to a gene: 4. The CDR3 bases are TGCAGCGTTGCGACTAGCTGGTACGAGCAGTACTTC. Translated, it gives CSVATSWYEQYF.

The chain combines TRBV6-2 or TRBV6-3 with TRBJ2-3, with 8 bases aligning to TRBD2. CDR1 and CDR2 (germline): MNHEY, SVGEGT. V dropped 10 bases and J dropped 6; count of bases not matched to a gene: 15. This CDR3 spans 15 amino acids. The chain's CDR3 is CAIRNPGLVIDTQYF. The CDR3, as DNA: TGTGCCATACGAAATCCGGGACTAGTGATCGATACGCAGTATTTT.

This clonotype was found once. The CDR3: CASSPRSSGSARTQYF. CDR3 coding DNA: TGTGCCAGCTCACCACGGAGTAGCGGGAGCGCCCGGACCCAGTACTTC. The V call is TRBV18, the J call TRBJ2-5, with TRBD2 matching 9 bases. The germline CDR1 and CDR2 sequences are KGHSH and LQKENI. After removal of 1 base from V and 7 bases from J, the junction contained 10 bases not matched to a gene. This CDR3 has 16 residues.

The chain combines TRBV29-1 with TRBJ1-1; TRBD1 is a possible D gene (5 bases). V lost 7 bases and J lost 0, with 12 bases in between. CDR3 length equals 13 residues. CDR1 SQVTM and CDR2 ANQGSEA come from the germline V gene. The chain's CDR3 is CSATGTLNTEAFF. CDR3 DNA sequence: TGCAGCGCCACCGGGACTTTGAACACTGAAGCTTTCTTT.

This clonotype was counted only a few times. This chain connects TRBV12-3 or TRBV12-4 to TRBJ2-1; tentative D call: TRBD1 (6 bases). CDR3 length: 14 amino acids. Trimming took 3 bases from V and 9 from J, leaving 15 bases between them. This chain's CDR3 is CASSFLQGSSEQFF. The CDR3, as DNA: TGTGCCAGCAGTTTTCTACAGGGTTCAAGTGAGCAGTTCTTC.